Listed below are T cell receptor beta chains from one sample, sequenced in a study of T cell responses to AZD1222 COVID-19 vaccine. Method: immunoSEQ multiplex PCR; TCRdb's copy keeps in-frame clones and lacks some. The repertoire holds tens of thousands of clones, around 90% seen once, with over 2% in the top ten. The material sequenced was peripheral blood, taken on day 0 of AZD1222 vaccination. All receptors come from an adult in good health. Both conserved end residues are part of each CDR3.

TRBV18	17	TRBJ2-2	CASSPRGTSGNTGELFF
TRBV12-2	14	TRBJ1-2	CAPAPLVRNYGYTF
TRBV7-2	13	TRBJ1-3	CASSSGAGNTIYF
TRBV5-4	16	TRBJ2-1	CASSPQGKLGSNEQFF
TRBV27	14	TRBJ2-7	CASSLGQGGGEQYF
TRBV7-9	12	TRBJ1-1	CASSSRDTEAFF
TRBV27	14	TRBJ2-7	CASSLQGGYYEQYF
TRBV5-1	15	TRBJ2-5	CASSLGWGEDETQYF
TRBV27	14	TRBJ2-7	CASSPYLGINEQYF
TRBV5-1	16	TRBJ2-7	CASSPSVGTESYEQYF
TRBV7-9	15	TRBJ1-1	CASSLADRPGAEAFF
TRBV19	13	TRBJ1-1	CASSITVGTEAFF
TRBV19	15	TRBJ2-5	CASSIGQGRQETQYF
TRBV4-3	18	TRBJ2-1	CASSQPPLGQGAYNEQFF
TRBV10-3	12	TRBJ1-2	CAISESRDGYTF
TRBV7-8	18	TRBJ1-6	CASSPNRIRTGVESPLHF
TRBV2	14	TRBJ2-7	CASSDLRGESEQYF
TRBV19	17	TRBJ1-5	CASSIHLRGGGGQPQHF
TRBV4-3	13	TRBJ2-1	CASSQGGPYEQFF
TRBV5-1	14	TRBJ2-1	CASSLGLAANEQFF
TRBV19	13	TRBJ1-1	CASSTDMYTEAFF
TRBV27	18	TRBJ1-6	CASSRSSPVPPDNSPLHF
TRBV5-1	14	TRBJ2-2	CASSFRQRTGELFF
TRBV11-3	15	TRBJ2-1	CASSLGRSSYNEQFF
TRBV7-8	16	TRBJ1-4	CASSPGAGSTNEKLFF
TRBV11-2	14	TRBJ2-4	CASNNGGLQNIQYF
TRBV7-9	14	TRBJ2-7	CASSRDRGSNEQYF
TRBV3-1/TRBV3-2	16	TRBJ2-1	CASSQEGDAKAHEQFF
TRBV7-6	17	TRBJ1-2	CASSWSTGKGPGVDYTF
TRBV2	12	TRBJ2-5	CASSGTGESLYF
TRBV13	21	TRBJ1-5	CASSSHMDRDYWREGSQPQHF
TRBV9	12	TRBJ2-5	CASAGGQETQYF
TRBV30	16	TRBJ1-5	CAWRDRSVYSNQPQHF
TRBV3-1/TRBV3-2	17	TRBJ2-1	CASSHLTSGDSYNEQFF
TRBV9	19	TRBJ2-7	CASSPRPRLAGGPEYEQYF
TRBV5-1	14	TRBJ1-1	CASSLGRLNTEAFF
TRBV7-6	16	TRBJ2-5	CASSLATSGTGETQYF
TRBV7-3	16	TRBJ2-1	CASSLFALAGGDEQFF
TRBV20-1	11	TRBJ1-1	CSARTSREAFF
TRBV9	16	TRBJ1-4	CASSVSPRRRNEKLFF
TRBV6-2/TRBV6-3	15	TRBJ2-7	CASSPLLGNSYEQYF
TRBV12-3/TRBV12-4	12	TRBJ2-7	CASSFRSYEQYF
TRBV5-1	13	TRBJ1-2	CASSLDGNYGYTF
TRBV30	17	TRBJ1-6	CAWSVRDVSSYNSPLHF
TRBV5-1	16	TRBJ1-2	CASSPEAQGAIYGYTF
TRBV5-1	14	TRBJ2-7	CASSASGRETEQYF
TRBV5-6	13	TRBJ1-2	CASSLPRDYGYTF